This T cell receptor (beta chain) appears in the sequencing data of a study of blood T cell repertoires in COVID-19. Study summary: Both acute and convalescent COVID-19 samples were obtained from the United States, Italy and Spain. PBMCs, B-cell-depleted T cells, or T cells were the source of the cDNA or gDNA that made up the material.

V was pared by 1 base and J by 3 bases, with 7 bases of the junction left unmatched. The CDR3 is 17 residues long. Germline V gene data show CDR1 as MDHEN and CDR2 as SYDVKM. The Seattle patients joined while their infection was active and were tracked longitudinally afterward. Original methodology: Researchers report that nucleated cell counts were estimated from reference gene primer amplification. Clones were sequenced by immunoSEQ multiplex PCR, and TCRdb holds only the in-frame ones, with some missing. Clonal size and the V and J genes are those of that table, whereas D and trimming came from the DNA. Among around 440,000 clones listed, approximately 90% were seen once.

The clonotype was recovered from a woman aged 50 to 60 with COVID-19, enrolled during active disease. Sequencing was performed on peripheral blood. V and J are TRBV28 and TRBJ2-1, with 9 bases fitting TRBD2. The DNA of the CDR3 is TGTGCCAGCAGTTTATATGCGGGGGGGACGGACTACAATGAGCAGTTCTTC. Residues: CASSLYAGGTDYNEQFF.